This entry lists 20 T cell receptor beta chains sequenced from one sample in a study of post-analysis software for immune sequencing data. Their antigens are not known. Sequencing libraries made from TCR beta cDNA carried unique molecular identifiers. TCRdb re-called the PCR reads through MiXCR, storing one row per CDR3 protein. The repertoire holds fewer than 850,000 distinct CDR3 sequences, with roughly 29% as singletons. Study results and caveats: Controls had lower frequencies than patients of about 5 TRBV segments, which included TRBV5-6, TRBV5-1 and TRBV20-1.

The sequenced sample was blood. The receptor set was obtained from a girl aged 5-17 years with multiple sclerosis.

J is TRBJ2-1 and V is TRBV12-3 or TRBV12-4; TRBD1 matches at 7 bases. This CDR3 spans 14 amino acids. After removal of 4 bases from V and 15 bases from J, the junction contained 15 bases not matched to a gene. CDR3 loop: CASSYGQARVYRFF. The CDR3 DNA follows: TGTGCCAGCAGTTATGGACAGGCCAGGGTATACCGGTTCTTC.

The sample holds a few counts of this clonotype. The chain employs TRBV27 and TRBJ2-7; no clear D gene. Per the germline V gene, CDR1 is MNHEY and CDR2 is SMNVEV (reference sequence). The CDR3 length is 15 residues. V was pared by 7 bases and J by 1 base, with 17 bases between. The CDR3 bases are TGTGCCAGCACCACCTGGCCCTCCGGGTCCTACGAGCAGTACTTC. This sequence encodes CASTTWPSGSYEQYF.

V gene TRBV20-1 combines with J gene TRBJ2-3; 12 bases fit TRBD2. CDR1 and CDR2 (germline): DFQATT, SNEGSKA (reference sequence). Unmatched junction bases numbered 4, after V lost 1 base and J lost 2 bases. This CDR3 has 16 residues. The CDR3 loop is CSARGASGGDTDTQYF. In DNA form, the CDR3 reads TGCAGTGCTAGAGGTGCTAGCGGGGGGGACACAGATACGCAGTATTTT.

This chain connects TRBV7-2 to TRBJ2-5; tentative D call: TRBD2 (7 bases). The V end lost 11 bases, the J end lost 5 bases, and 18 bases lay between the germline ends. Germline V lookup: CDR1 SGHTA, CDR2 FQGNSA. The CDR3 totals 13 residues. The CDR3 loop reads CAGSQGGWETQYF. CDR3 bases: TGTGCCGGGTCACAGGGAGGGTGGGAGACCCAGTACTTC.

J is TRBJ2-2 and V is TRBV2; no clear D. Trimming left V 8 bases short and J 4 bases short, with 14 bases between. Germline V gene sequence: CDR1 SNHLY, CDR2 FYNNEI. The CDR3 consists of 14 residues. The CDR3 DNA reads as TGTGCCAGCGTGGTGGCGGACGGCACCGGGGAGCTGTTTTTT. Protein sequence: CASVVADGTGELFF.

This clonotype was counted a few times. CDR3 nucleotide sequence: TGTGCCAGCAGCGTAGTTGGACAGGGCCACTCAGATACGCAGTATTTT. It specifies CASSVVGQGHSDTQYF. The chain carries TRBV9 and TRBJ2-3; the match to TRBD1 covers 8 bases. The CDR3 has 16 residues. V lost 0 bases, J lost 4 bases, and 7 bases stayed unmatched. In germline, CDR1 is SGDLS, CDR2 YYNGEE.

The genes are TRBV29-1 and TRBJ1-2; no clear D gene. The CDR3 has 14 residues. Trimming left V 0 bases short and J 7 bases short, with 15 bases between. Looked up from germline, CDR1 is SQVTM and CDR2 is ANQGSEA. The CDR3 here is CSVEEKGQLCGYTF. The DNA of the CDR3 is TGCAGCGTTGAAGAGAAGGGCCAGCTCTGTGGCTACACCTTC.

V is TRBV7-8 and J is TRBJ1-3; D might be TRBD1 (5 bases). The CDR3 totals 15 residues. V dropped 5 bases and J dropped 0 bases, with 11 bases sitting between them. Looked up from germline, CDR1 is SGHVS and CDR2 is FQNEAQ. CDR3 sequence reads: CASSPTGGSGNTIYF. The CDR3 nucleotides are TGTGCCAGCAGCCCTACAGGAGGCTCTGGAAACACCATATATTTT.

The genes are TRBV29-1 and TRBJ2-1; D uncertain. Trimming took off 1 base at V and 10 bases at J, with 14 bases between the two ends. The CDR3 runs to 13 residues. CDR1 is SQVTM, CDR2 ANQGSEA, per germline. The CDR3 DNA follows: TGCAGCGTTGAAGGGACGGATCTTTACGAGCAGTTCTTC. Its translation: CSVEGTDLYEQFF.

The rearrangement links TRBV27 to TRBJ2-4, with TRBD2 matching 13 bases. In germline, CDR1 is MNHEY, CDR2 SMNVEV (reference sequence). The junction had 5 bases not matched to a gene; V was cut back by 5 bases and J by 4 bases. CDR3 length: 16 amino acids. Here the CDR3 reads CASSRGTSGNKNIQYF. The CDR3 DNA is TGTGCCAGCAGTCGGGGGACTAGCGGGAATAAAAACATTCAGTACTTC.

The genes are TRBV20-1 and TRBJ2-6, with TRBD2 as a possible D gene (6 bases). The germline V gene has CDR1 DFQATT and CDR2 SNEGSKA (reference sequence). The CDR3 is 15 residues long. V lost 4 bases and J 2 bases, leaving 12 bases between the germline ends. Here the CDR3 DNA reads TGCAGTGCTAATCAAGGAGGGACTGGGGCCAACGTCCTGACTTTC. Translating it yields CSANQGGTGANVLTF.

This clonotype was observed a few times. The CDR3: CASSWGGSNTEAFF. The CDR3 DNA reads as TGCGCCAGCAGCTGGGGGGGGTCGAACACTGAAGCTTTCTTT. This chain uses TRBV5-1 with TRBJ1-1; a weak D match, TRBD1 (5 bases). CDR1 and CDR2 (germline): SGHRS, YFSETQ. The CDR3 loop spans 14 amino acids. Trimming removed 3 bases from V and 1 base from J, with 10 bases in between.

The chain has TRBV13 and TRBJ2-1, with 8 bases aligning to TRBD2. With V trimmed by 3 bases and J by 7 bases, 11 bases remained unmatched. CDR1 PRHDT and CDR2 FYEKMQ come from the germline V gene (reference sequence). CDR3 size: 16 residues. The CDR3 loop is CASSFWVSGDQNEQFF. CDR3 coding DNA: TGTGCCAGCAGCTTTTGGGTTAGCGGGGATCAGAATGAGCAGTTCTTC.

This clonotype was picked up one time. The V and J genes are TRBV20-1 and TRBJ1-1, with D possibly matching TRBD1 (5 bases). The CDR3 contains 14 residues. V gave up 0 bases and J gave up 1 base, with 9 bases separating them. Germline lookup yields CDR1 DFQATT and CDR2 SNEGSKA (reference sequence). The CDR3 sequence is CSAREGGRNTEAFF. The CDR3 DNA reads TGCAGTGCTAGAGAGGGGGGAAGGAACACTGAAGCTTTCTTT.

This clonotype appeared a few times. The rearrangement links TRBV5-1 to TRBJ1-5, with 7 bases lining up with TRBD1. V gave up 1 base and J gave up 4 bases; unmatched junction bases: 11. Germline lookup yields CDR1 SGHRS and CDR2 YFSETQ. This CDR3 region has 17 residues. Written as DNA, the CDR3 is TGCGCCAGCAGCTTGAGAGGGGGCGTGGGGGCGAATCAGCCCCAGCATTTT. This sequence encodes CASSLRGGVGANQPQHF.

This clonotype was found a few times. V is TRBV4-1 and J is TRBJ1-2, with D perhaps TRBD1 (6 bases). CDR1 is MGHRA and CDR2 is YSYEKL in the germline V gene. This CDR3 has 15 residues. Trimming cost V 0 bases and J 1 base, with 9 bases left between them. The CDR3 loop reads CASSQEGGFNYGYTF. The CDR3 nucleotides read TGCGCCAGCAGCCAAGAAGGGGGGTTTAACTATGGCTACACCTTC.

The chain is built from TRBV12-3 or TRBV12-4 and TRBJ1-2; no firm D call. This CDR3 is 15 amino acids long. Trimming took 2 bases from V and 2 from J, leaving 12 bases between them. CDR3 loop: CASSLWPPGNYGYTF. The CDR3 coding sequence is TGTGCCAGCAGTTTATGGCCACCCGGGAACTATGGCTACACCTTC.

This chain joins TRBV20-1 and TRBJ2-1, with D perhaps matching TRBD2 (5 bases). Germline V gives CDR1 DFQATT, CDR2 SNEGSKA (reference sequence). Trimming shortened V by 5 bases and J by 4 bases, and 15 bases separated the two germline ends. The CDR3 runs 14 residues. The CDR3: CSAHGLLQYNEQFF. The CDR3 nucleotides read TGCAGTGCTCACGGACTTCTCCAATACAATGAGCAGTTCTTC.

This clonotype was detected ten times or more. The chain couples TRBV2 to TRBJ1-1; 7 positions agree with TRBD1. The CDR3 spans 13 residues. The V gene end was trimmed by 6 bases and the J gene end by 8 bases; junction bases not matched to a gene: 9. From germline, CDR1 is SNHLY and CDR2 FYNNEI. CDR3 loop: CASRRDSQGEAFF. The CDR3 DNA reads TGTGCCAGCAGAAGGGACAGCCAGGGAGAAGCTTTCTTT.

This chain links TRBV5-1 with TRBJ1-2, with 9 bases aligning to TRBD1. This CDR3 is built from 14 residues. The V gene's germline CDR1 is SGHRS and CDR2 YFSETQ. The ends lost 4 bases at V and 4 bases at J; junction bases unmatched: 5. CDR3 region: CASSPDRGFYGYTF. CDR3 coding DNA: TGCGCCAGCAGCCCCGACAGGGGGTTCTATGGCTACACCTTC.